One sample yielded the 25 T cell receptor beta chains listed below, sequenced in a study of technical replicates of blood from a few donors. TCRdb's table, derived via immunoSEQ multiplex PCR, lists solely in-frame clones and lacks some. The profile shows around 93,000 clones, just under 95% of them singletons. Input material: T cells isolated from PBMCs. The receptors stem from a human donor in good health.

CDR3 sequence: CAWTPDSFFNTEAFF. In DNA form, the CDR3 reads TGTGCCTGGACCCCCGACAGCTTTTTTAACACTGAAGCTTTCTTT. This chain connects TRBV30 to TRBJ1-1; D possibly corresponds to TRBD1 (5 bases). The germline gives CDR1 GTSNPN, CDR2 SVGIG (reference sequence). The CDR3 sequence is 15 residues long. V was shortened by 4 bases and J by 2 bases, with 17 bases between the two germline ends.

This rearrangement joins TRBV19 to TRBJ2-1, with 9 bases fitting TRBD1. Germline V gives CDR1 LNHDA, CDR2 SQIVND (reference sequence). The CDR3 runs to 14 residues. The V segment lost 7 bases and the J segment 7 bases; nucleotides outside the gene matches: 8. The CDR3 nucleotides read TGTGCCAGTAATAACAGGGGGCTAGGTAATGAGCAGTTCTTC. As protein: CASNNRGLGNEQFF.

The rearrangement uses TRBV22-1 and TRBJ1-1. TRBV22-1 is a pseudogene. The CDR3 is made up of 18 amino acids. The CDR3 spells CPGSARKRGGFIITEAFF. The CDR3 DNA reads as TGTCCTGGGAGCGCACGTAAGAGGGGGGGATTTATCATCACTGAAGCTTTCTTT.

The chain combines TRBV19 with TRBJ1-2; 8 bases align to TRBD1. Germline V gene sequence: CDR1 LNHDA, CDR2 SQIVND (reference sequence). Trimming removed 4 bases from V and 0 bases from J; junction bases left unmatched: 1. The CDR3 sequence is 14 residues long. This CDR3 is CASSTDRANYGYTF. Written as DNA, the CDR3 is TGTGCCAGTAGTACGGACAGGGCTAACTATGGCTACACCTTC.

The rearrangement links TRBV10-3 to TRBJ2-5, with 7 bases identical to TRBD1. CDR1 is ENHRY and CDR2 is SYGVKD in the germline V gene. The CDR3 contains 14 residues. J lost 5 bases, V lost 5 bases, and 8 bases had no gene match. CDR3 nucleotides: TGTGCCATCAGTAAGGGGGCGGACGGGGAGACCCAGTACTTC. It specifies CAISKGADGETQYF.

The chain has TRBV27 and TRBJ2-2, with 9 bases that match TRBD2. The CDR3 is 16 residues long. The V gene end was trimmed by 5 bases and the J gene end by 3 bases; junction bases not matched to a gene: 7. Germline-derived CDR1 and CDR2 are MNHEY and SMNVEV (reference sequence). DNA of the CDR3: TGTGCCAGCAGTATCGGGACTAGCATACACACCGGGGAGCTGTTTTTT. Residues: CASSIGTSIHTGELFF.

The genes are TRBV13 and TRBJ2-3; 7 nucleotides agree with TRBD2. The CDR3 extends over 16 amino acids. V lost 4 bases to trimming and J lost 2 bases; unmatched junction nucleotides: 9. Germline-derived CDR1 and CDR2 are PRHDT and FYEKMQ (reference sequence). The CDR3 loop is CASSSPPGTTTDTQYF. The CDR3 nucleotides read TGTGCCAGCAGCTCTCCTCCCGGGACTACCACAGATACGCAGTATTTT.

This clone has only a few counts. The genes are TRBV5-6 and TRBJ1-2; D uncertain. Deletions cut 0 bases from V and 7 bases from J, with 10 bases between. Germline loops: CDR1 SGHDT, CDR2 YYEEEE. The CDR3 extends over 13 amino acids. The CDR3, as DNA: TGTGCCAGCAGCTTGGACGGGAGGAGTGGCTACACCTTC. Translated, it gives CASSLDGRSGYTF.

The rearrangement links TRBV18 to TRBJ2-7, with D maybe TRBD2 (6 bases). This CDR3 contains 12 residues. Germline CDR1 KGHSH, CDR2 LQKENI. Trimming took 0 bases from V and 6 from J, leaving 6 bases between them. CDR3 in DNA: TGTGCCAGCTCACCACCGGGGGGCGAGCAGTACTTC. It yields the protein CASSPPGGEQYF.

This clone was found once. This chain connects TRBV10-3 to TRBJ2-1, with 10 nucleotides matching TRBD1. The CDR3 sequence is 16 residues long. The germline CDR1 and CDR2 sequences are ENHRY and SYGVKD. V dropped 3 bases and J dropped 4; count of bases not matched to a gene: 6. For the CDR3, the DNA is TGTGCCATCAGTGACCAATCGGGACAGGGGTACAATGAGCAGTTCTTC. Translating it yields CAISDQSGQGYNEQFF.

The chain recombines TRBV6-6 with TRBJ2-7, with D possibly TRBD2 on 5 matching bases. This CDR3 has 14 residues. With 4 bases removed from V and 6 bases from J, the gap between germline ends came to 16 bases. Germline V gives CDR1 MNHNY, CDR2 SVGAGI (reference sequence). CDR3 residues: CASSSTRNSAEQYF. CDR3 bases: TGTGCCAGCAGTTCCACTAGGAATTCGGCCGAGCAGTACTTC.

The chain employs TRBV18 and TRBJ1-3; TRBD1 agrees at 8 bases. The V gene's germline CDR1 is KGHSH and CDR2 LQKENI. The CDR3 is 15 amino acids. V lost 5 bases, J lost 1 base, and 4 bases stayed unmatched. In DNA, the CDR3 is TGTGCCAGCTCAATTAGACAGGGGTCTGGAAACACCATATATTTT. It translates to CASSIRQGSGNTIYF. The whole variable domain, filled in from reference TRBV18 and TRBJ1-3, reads NAGVMQNPRHLVRRRGQEARLRCSPMKGHSHVYWYRQLPEEGLKFMVYLQKENIIDESGMPKERFSAEFPKEGPSILRIQQVVRGDSAAYFCASSIRQGSGNTIYFGEGSWLTVV.

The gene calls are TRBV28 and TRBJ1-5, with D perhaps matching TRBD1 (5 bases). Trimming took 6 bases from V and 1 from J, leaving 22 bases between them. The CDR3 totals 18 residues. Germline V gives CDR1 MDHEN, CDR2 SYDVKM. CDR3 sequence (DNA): TGTGCCAGCAGACGGACCGGGGGAAGCACCCTGAGCAATCAGCCCCAGCATTTT. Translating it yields CASRRTGGSTLSNQPQHF. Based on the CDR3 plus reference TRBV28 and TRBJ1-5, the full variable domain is DVKVTQSSRYLVKRTGEKVFLECVQDMDHENMFWYRQDPGLGLRLIYFSYDVKMKEKGDIPEGYSVSREKKERFSLILESASTNQTSMYLCASRRTGGSTLSNQPQHFGDGTRLSIL.

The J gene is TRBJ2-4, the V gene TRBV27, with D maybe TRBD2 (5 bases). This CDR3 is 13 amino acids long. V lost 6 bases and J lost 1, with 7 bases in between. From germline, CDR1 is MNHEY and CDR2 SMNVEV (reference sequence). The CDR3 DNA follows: TGTGCCAGCAGGCGGGTTGCCAAAAACATTCAGTACTTC. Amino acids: CASRRVAKNIQYF.

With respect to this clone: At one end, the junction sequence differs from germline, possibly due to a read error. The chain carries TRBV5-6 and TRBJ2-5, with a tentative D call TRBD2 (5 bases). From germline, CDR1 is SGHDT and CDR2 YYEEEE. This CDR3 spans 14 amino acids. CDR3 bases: TGTGCCAGCAGCTTAGCGGCGATCCAAGAGACCCGGTACTTC. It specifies CASSLAAIQETRYF.

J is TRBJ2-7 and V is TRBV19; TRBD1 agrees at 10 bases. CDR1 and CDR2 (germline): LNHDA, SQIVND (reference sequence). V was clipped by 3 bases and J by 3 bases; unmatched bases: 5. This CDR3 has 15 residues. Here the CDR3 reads CASSILGQGNYEQYF. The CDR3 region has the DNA TGTGCCAGTAGTATTTTGGGACAGGGGAACTACGAGCAGTACTTC.

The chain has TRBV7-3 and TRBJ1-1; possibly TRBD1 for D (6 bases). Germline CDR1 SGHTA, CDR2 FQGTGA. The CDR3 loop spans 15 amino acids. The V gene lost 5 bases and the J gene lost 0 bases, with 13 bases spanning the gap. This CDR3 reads CASSIQGGLNTEAFF. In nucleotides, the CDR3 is TGTGCCAGCAGCATACAGGGAGGGTTGAACACTGAAGCTTTCTTT.

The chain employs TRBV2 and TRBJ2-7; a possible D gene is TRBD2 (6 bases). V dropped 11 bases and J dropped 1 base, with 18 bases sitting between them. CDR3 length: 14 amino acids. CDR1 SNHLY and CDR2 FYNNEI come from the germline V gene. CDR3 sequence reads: CAGAAGTYSYEQYF. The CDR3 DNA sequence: TGTGCCGGCGCGGCGGGGACCTATTCCTACGAGCAGTACTTC.

CDR3 sequence reads: CASSRTPRGNTGELFF. In DNA, the CDR3 is TGTGCCAGCAGCCGGACCCCACGGGGGAACACCGGGGAGCTGTTTTTT. The chain is built from TRBV16 and TRBJ2-2; D may be TRBD2 (5 bases). The CDR3 has 16 amino acids. The V and J ends lost 4 bases and 1 base respectively, with 13 bases between them. Per germline, CDR1 KGHSY and CDR2 FQNENV.

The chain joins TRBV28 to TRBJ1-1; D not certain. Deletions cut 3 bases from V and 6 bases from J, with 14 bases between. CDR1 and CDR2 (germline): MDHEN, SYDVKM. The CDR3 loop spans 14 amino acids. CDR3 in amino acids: CASSFRTLGSEAFF. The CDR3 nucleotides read TGTGCCAGCAGTTTCAGGACTCTTGGGTCTGAAGCTTTCTTT.

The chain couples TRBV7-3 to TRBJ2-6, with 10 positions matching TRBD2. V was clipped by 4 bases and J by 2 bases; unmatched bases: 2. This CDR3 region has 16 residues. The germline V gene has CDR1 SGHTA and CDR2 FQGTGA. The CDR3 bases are TGTGCCAGCAGCTGGCTAGCGGGAGCTGGGGCCAACGTCCTGACTTTC. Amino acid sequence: CASSWLAGAGANVLTF.

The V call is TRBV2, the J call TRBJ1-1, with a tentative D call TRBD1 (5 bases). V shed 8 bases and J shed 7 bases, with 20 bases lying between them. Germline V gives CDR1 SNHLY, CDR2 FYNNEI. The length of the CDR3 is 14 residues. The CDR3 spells CASGGGTGGIEAFF. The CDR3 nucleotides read TGTGCCAGCGGGGGGGGGACCGGCGGGATTGAAGCTTTCTTT. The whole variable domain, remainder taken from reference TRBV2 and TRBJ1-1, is EPEVTQTPSHQVTQMGQEVILRCVPISNHLYFYWYRQILGQKVEFLVSFYNNEISEKSEIFDDQFSVERPDGSNFTLKIRSTKLEDSAMYFCASGGGTGGIEAFFGQGTRLTVV.

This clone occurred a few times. The CDR3 region is CASSTSQGTYGYTF. CDR3 nucleotides: TGTGCCAGTAGTACCTCCCAGGGTACATATGGCTACACCTTC. The chain is built from TRBV19 and TRBJ1-2; TRBD1 is a possible D gene (5 bases). The CDR3 is 14 residues long. CDR1 and CDR2 (germline): LNHDA, SQIVND (reference sequence). V was pared by 4 bases and J by 5 bases, with 14 bases between.

CDR3 loop: CASSSGQGGYYGYTF. The CDR3 nucleotides read TGTGCCAGCAGTTCGGGACAGGGTGGGTACTATGGCTACACCTTC. The J gene is TRBJ1-2, the V gene TRBV27; TRBD1 matches 9 bases. Germline CDR1 and CDR2: MNHEY and SMNVEV (reference sequence). This CDR3 spans 15 amino acids. V lost 4 bases to trimming and J lost 3 bases; unmatched junction nucleotides: 6.

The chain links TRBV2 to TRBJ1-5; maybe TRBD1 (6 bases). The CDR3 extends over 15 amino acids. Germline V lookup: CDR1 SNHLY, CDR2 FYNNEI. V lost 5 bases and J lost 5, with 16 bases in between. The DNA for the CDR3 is TGTGCCAGCAGTAGCGGGCAGGGGAGGGATCAGCCCCAGCATTTT. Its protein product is CASSSGQGRDQPQHF.